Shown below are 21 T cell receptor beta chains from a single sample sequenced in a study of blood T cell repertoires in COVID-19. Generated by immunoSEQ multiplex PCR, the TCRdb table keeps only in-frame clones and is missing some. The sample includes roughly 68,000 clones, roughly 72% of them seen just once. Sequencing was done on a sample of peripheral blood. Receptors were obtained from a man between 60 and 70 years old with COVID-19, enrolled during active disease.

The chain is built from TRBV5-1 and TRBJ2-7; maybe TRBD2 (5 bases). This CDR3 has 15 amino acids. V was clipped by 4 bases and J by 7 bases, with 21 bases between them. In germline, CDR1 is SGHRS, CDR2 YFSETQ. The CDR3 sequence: CASSAKGRWTGEQYF. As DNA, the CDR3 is TGCGCCAGCAGCGCAAAGGGTAGGTGGACGGGGGAGCAGTACTTC.

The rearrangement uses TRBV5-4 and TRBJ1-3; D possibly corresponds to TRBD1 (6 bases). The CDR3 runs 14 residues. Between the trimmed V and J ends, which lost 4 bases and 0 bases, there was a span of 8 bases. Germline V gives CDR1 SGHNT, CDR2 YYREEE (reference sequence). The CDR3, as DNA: TGTGCCAGCAGCCGGACAGACTCTGGAAACACCATATATTTT. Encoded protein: CASSRTDSGNTIYF.

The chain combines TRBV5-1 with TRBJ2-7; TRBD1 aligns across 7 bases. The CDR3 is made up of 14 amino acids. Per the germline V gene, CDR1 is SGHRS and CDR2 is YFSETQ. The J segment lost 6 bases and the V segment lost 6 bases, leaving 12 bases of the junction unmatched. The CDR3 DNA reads TGCGCCAGCAAATCAAGGGGGCCGTCCGGCGAGCAGTACTTC. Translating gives CASKSRGPSGEQYF.

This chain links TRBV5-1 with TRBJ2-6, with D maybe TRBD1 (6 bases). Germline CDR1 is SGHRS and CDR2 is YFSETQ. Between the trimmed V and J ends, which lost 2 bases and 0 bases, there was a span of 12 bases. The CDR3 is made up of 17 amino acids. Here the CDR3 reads CASSLGNRASGANVLTF. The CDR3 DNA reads TGCGCCAGCAGCTTAGGTAACAGGGCCTCTGGGGCCAACGTCCTGACTTTC.

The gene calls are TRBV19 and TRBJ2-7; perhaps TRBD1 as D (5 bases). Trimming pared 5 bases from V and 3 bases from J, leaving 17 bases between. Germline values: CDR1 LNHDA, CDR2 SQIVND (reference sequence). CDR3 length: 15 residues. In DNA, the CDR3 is TGTGCCAGTAGTGAAAATAAGGGGATATACTACGAGCAGTACTTC. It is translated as CASSENKGIYYEQYF.

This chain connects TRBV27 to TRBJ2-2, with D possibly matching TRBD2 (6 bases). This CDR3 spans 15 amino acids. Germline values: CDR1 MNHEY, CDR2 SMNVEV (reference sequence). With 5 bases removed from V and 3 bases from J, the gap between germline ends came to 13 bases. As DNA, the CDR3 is TGTGCCAGCAGTCCAACCCGGGACTACACCGGGGAGCTGTTTTTT. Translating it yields CASSPTRDYTGELFF.

The CDR3 DNA sequence: TGTGCCACCTTACTAGCGGGGGATTCTTACGAGCAGTACTTC. The encoded protein is CATLLAGDSYEQYF. This chain connects TRBV10-3 to TRBJ2-7; 11 nucleotides agree with TRBD2. From germline, CDR1 is ENHRY and CDR2 SYGVKD. Trimming cost V 10 bases and J 4 bases; bases outside gene matches: 9. This CDR3 has 14 residues.

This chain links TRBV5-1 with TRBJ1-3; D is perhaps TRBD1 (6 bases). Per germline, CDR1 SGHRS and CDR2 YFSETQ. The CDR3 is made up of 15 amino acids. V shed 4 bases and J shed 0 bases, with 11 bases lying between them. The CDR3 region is CASSAQGHSGNTIYF. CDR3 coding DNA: TGCGCCAGCAGCGCGCAGGGACACTCTGGAAACACCATATATTTT.

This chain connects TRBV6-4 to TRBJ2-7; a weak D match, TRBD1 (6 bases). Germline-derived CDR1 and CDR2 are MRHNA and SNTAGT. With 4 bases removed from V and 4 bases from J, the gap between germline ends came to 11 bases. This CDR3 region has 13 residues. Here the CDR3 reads CASSAVTGYEQYF. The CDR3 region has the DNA TGTGCCAGCAGTGCAGTGACAGGTTACGAGCAGTACTTC.

This CDR3 reads CASSLSRPTDTQYF. In DNA, the CDR3 is TGTGCCAGCAGTCTCTCCAGGCCCACAGATACGCAGTATTTT. The rearrangement uses TRBV28 and TRBJ2-3; unclear D gene. Germline V gene data show CDR1 as MDHEN and CDR2 as SYDVKM. V shed 5 bases and J shed 2 bases, with 11 bases lying between them. The CDR3 loop spans 14 amino acids.

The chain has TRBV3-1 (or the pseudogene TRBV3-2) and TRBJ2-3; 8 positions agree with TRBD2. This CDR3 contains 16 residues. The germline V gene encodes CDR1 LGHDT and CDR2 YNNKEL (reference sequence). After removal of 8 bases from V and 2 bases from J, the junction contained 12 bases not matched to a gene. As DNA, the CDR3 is TGTGCCAGCGCCGATCCGGGGGGGTCATCCACAGATACGCAGTATTTT. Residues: CASADPGGSSTDTQYF.

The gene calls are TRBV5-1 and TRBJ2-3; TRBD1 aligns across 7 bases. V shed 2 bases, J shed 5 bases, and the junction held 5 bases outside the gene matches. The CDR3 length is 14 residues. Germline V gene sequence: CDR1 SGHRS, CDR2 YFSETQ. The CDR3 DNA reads TGCGCCAGCAGCTTCAATCCAGGGGGAGATACGCAGTATTTT. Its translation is CASSFNPGGDTQYF.

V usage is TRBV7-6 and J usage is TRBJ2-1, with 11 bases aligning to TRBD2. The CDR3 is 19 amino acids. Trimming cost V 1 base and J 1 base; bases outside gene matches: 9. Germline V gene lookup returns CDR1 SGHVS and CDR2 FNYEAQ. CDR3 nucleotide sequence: TGTGCCAGCAGCTTAGTTGGTAGCGGGGGGGCATGGTCCTACAATGAGCAGTTCTTC. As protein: CASSLVGSGGAWSYNEQFF.

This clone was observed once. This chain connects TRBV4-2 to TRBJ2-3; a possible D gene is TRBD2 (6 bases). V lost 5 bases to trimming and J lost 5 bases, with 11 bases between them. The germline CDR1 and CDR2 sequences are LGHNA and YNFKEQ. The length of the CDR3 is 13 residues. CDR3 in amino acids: CASSNNGRDTQYF. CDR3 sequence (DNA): TGTGCCAGCAGCAATAACGGGAGAGATACGCAGTATTTT.

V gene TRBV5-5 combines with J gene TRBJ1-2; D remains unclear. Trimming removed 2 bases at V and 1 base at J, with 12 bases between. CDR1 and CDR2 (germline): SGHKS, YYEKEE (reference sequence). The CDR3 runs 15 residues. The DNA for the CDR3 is TGTGCCAGCAGCTTTCTACAGACGAATAACTATGGCTACACCTTC. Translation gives CASSFLQTNNYGYTF.

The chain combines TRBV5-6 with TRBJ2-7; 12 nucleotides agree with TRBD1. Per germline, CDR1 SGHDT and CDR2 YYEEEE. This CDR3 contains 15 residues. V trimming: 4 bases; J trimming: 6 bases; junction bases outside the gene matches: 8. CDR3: CASSTSGTGGFEQYF. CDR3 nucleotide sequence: TGTGCCAGCAGCACATCCGGGACAGGGGGCTTCGAGCAGTACTTC.

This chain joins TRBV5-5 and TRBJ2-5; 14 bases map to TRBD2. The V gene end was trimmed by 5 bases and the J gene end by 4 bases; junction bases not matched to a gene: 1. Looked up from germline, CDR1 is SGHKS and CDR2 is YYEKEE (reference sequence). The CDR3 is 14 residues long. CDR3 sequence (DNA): TGTGCCAGCAGGGGACTAGCGGGAGCAGAGACCCAGTACTTC. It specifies CASRGLAGAETQYF.

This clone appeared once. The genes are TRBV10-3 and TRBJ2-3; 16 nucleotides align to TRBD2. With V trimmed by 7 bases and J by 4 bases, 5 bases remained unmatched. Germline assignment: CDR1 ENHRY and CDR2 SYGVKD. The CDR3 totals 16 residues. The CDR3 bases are TGTGCCATCACCCCGGGACTAGCGGGAGGGTCAGATACGCAGTATTTT. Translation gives CAITPGLAGGSDTQYF.

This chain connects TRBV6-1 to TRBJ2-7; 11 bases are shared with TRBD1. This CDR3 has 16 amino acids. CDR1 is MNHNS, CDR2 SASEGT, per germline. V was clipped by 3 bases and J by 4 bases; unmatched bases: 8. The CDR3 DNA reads TGTGCCAGCAGTGAGATCACCGGGACAGGGGGATACGAGCAGTACTTC. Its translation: CASSEITGTGGYEQYF.

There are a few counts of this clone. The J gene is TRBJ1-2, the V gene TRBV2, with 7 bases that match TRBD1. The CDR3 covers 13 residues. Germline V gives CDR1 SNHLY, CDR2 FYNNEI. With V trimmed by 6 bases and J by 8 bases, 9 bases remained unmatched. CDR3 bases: TGTGCCAGCAGAGACGACAGGGCGGGCGGCTACACCTTC. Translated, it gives CASRDDRAGGYTF.

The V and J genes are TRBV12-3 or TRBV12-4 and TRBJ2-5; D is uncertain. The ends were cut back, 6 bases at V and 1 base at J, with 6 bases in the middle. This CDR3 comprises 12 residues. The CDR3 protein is CASSPGQETQYF. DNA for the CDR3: TGTGCCAGCAGCCCGGGCCAAGAGACCCAGTACTTC.